The clone carrying this T cell receptor beta chain was seen just once. Its antigen is unknown. This sample stems from a study of shared clonotypes between healthy human individuals. About the study: Each donor's CD4 naive and CD4 memory cells filled three plates apiece, CD8 naive two, and CD8 memory one. Overall study findings and caveats: Rarefaction revealed incomplete sorted-subset sequencing despite large depth.

CDR1 MNHEY and CDR2 SVGAGI come from the germline V gene. The CDR3 runs to 16 residues. V was pared by 2 bases and J by 6 bases, with 16 bases between. TCRdb keeps only in-frame clones here, not all; method: immunoSEQ multiplex PCR. The sample yields over 2 million clones, about 94% seen once. CD45RO-negative, CCR7-positively selected cells formed the naive CD8 fraction, excluding terminally differentiated effector memory CD45RA+ cells. Nashville, Tennessee was home to all donors, each a Caucasian adult. Sequencing was performed on naive CD8+ T cells sorted from blood. This chain joins TRBV6-5 and TRBJ2-2; either TRBD1 or TRBD2 may fit D (7 bases each). This TCR was recovered from a man between 18 and 29 years old in good health. CDR3 nucleotide sequence: TGTGCCAGCAGTTACACCGACAGGGAGGGGTCCGGGGAGCTGTTTTTT. Amino acid sequence: CASSYTDREGSGELFF.